This TCR beta chain was identified during a study of blood T cell repertoires in COVID-19. Sequencing used immunoSEQ multiplex PCR; TCRdb keeps in-frame clones, though not all of them. The sample yields almost 40,000 clones, 85% to 90% seen once. The CDR3 contains 14 residues. The V end was cut by 5 bases, the J end by 1 base, with 11 bases between. Germline CDR1 is SGHTA and CDR2 is FQGTGA. J is TRBJ1-1 and V is TRBV7-3, with D possibly being TRBD1 (6 bases). This clonotype originated in a man between 60 and 75 years old with acute or convalescent COVID-19. The material sequenced was peripheral blood. The CDR3 DNA is TGTGCCAGCAGCGTGGACAGTTCGAACACTGAAGCTTTCTTT. This sequence encodes CASSVDSSNTEAFF.